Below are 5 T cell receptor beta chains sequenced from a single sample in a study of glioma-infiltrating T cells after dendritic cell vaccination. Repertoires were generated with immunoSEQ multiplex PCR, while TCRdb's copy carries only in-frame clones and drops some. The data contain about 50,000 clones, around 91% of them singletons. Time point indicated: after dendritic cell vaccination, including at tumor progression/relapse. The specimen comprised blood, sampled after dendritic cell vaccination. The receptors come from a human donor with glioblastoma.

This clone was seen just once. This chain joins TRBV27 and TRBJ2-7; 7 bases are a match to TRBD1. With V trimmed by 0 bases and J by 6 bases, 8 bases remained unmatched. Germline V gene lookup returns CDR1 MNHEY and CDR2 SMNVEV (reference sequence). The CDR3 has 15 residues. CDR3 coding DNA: TGTGCCAGCAGTTTATCGAGCGCAGGGGGTGCCGAGCAGTACTTC. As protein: CASSLSSAGGAEQYF.

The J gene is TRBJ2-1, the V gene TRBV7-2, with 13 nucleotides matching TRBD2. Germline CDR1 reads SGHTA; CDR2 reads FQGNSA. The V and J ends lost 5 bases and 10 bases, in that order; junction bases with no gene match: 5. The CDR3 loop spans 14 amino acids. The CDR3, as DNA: TGTGCCAGCAGCCCCTGGACTAGCGGGGGAGAGCAGTTCTTC. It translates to CASSPWTSGGEQFF.

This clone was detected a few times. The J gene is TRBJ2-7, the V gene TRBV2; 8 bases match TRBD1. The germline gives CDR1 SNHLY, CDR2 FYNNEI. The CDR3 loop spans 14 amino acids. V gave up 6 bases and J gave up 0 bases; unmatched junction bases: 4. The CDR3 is CASSGQGSSYEQYF. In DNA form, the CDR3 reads TGTGCCAGCAGCGGACAGGGAAGCTCCTACGAGCAGTACTTC.

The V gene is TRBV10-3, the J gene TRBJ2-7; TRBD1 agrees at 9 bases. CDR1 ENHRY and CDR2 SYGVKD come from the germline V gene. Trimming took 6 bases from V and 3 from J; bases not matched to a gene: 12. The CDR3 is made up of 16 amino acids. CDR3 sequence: CAISASQGATLYEQYF. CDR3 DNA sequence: TGTGCCATCAGCGCCTCACAGGGGGCGACCCTCTACGAGCAGTACTTC.

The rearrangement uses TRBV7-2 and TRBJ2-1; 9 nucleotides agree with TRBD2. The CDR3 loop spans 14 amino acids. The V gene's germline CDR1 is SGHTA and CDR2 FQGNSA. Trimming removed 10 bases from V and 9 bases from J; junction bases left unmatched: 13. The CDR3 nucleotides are TGTGCCACCAATCGGGCGGGAGGGCCGGGTGAGCAGTTCTTC. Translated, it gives CATNRAGGPGEQFF. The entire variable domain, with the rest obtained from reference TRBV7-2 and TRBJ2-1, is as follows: GAGVSQSPSNKVTEKGKDVELRCDPISGHTALYWYRQSLGQGLEFLIYFQGNSAPDKSGLPSDRFSAERTGGSVSTLTIQRTQQEDSAVYLCATNRAGGPGEQFFGPGTRLTVL.